The 5 T cell receptor beta chains in this list originate from one sample, sequenced in a study of human thymus T cells. Clones were read by immunoSEQ multiplex PCR, and TCRdb kept only the in-frame ones, dropping some. Among tens of thousands of clones listed, approximately 95% were seen once. The study used thymus tissue resected during corrective heart surgery. Sequenced: thymus tissue. These receptors were collected from a girl under three years old with a congenital heart defect but otherwise immunologically healthy.

The chain has TRBV5-6 and TRBJ1-3; D gene unclear. The CDR3 contains 15 residues. Germline values: CDR1 SGHDT, CDR2 YYEEEE. Trimming left V 5 bases short and J 0 bases short, with 12 bases between. CDR3 coding DNA: TGTGCCAGCAGTTATTGTGCTAACTCTGGAAACACCATATATTTT. Translated, it gives CASSYCANSGNTIYF.

This chain joins TRBV5-6 and TRBJ2-1; no firm D call. The V and J ends lost 2 bases and 3 bases respectively, with 0 bases between them. CDR3 length equals 11 residues. CDR1 is SGHDT and CDR2 is YYEEEE in the germline V gene. The CDR3 region has the DNA TGTGCCAGCAGCTTCTACAATGAGCAGTTCTTC. Amino acid sequence: CASSFYNEQFF.

V and J are TRBV4-2 and TRBJ2-7; TRBD1 might be the D (5 bases). The ends were cut back, 2 bases at V and 4 bases at J, with 18 bases in the middle. The CDR3 contains 16 residues. Germline lookup yields CDR1 LGHNA and CDR2 YNFKEQ. CDR3: CASSQHPRDKGYEQYF. The DNA for the CDR3 is TGTGCCAGCAGCCAACACCCCAGGGATAAAGGGTACGAGCAGTACTTC.

The chain uses TRBV4-3 and TRBJ2-5; tentative D call: TRBD1 (6 bases). CDR3 length equals 16 residues. Deletions cut 0 bases from V and 0 bases from J, with 11 bases between. Per the germline V gene, CDR1 is LGHNA and CDR2 is YSLEER. CDR3 DNA sequence: TGCGCCAGCAGCCAAGATTCTGGACAGCACCAAGAGACCCAGTACTTC. Protein product: CASSQDSGQHQETQYF.

The rearrangement links TRBV7-2 to TRBJ1-2; D gene ambiguous. CDR3 length: 13 residues. Germline CDR1 is SGHTA and CDR2 is FQGNSA. Deletions cut 3 bases from V and 2 bases from J, with 7 bases between. DNA for the CDR3: TGTGCCAGCAGCTTCGCCACCAACTATGGCTACACCTTC. Its translation: CASSFATNYGYTF. Based on the CDR3 plus reference TRBV7-2 and TRBJ1-2, the full variable domain is GAGVSQSPSNKVTEKGKDVELRCDPISGHTALYWYRQSLGQGLEFLIYFQGNSAPDKSGLPSDRFSAERTGGSVSTLTIQRTQQEDSAVYLCASSFATNYGYTFGSGTRLTVV.